These T cell receptor beta chains were read from a single sample in a study of T cell changes during pregnancy in multiple sclerosis. Sequencing was performed with immunoSEQ multiplex PCR; in TCRdb, only in-frame clones are kept and a portion is missing. The table has more than 30,000 clones, around 90% seen once. The material sequenced was CD4+ T cells from peripheral blood mononuclear cells, taken in the third trimester of pregnancy. These receptors came from a female donor in good health, enrolled as a control in a pregnancy study. Each CDR3 is given with its conserved first and last residue. The D gene is left open where the match is weak. The size field is filled for only some rows; it gives once, few, many or a size class.

V gene: TRBV2
clone size: .
J gene: TRBJ1-1
D gene: .
CDR3 protein: CASTGVRSMATEAFF
CDR3 DNA: TGTGCCAGCACAGGGGTTAGGTCAATGGCCACTGAAGCTTTCTTT

V gene: TRBV2
clone size: .
J gene: TRBJ2-3
D gene: .
CDR3 protein: CASGRAQTGSSTDTQYF
CDR3 DNA: TGTGCCAGCGGCCGGGCTCAAACAGGGTCTAGCACAGATACGCAGTATTTT

V gene: TRBV6-1
clone size: .
J gene: TRBJ1-5
D gene: .
CDR3 protein: CASSEPGLSLNQPQHF
CDR3 DNA: TGTGCCAGCAGTGAACCGGGACTCAGCCTCAATCAGCCCCAGCATTTT

V gene: TRBV5-1
clone size: .
J gene: TRBJ2-7
D gene: TRBD1
CDR3 protein: CASSSGRTGGLYEQYF
CDR3 DNA: TGCGCCAGCAGCTCGGGGCGGACAGGGGGCCTTTACGAGCAGTACTTC

V gene: TRBV5-1
clone size: few
J gene: TRBJ1-1
D gene: .
CDR3 protein: CASSSGYGTLIEAFF
CDR3 DNA: TGCGCCAGCAGCTCAGGGTACGGTACTTTGATTGAAGCTTTCTTT

V gene: TRBV5-1
clone size: once
J gene: TRBJ1-1
D gene: .
CDR3 protein: CASSLSTGNTEAFF
CDR3 DNA: TGCGCCAGCAGCTTGTCCACAGGGAACACTGAAGCTTTCTTT

V gene: TRBV19
clone size: .
J gene: TRBJ1-5
D gene: .
CDR3 protein: CASSIGDNNQPQHF
CDR3 DNA: TGTGCCAGTAGTATTGGGGACAACAATCAGCCCCAGCATTTT

V gene: TRBV2
clone size: .
J gene: TRBJ2-5
D gene: .
CDR3 protein: CASTRGAETQYF
CDR3 DNA: TGTGCCAGCACTAGGGGTGCGGAGACCCAGTACTTC

V gene: TRBV7-8
clone size: .
J gene: TRBJ2-3
D gene: .
CDR3 protein: CASRRGDTQYF
CDR3 DNA: TGTGCCAGTCGACGGGGAGATACGCAGTATTTT

V gene: TRBV27
clone size: .
J gene: TRBJ1-5
D gene: .
CDR3 protein: CASSFGRGNQPQHF
CDR3 DNA: TGTGCCAGCAGTTTCGGGAGGGGCAATCAGCCCCAGCATTTT

V gene: TRBV28
clone size: .
J gene: TRBJ1-5
D gene: TRBD1
CDR3 protein: CASRLSRQGSTQPQHF
CDR3 DNA: TGTGCCAGCAGACTCTCTAGACAGGGAAGTACTCAGCCCCAGCATTTT

V gene: TRBV2
clone size: .
J gene: TRBJ2-7
D gene: .
CDR3 protein: CASSEEFSGYEQYF
CDR3 DNA: TGTGCCAGCAGTGAAGAGTTTTCGGGCTACGAGCAGTACTTC

V gene: TRBV27
clone size: .
J gene: TRBJ2-6
D gene: .
CDR3 protein: CASSYRHSGANVLTF
CDR3 DNA: TGTGCCAGCAGTTACAGGCACTCTGGGGCCAACGTCCTGACTTTC

V gene: TRBV14
clone size: .
J gene: TRBJ2-7
D gene: .
CDR3 protein: CASSQDWRAYEQYF
CDR3 DNA: TGTGCCAGCAGCCAAGATTGGAGGGCCTACGAGCAGTACTTC

V gene: TRBV30
clone size: once
J gene: TRBJ2-5
D gene: TRBD2
CDR3 protein: CAWSIGLAGVETQYF
CDR3 DNA: TGTGCCTGGTCGATTGGACTAGCGGGGGTGGAGACCCAGTACTTC

V gene: TRBV29-1
clone size: few
J gene: TRBJ1-1
D gene: .
CDR3 protein: CSVVGVHVDTEAFF
CDR3 DNA: TGCAGCGTTGTAGGGGTCCACGTCGACACTGAAGCTTTCTTT

V gene: TRBV19
clone size: .
J gene: TRBJ2-7
D gene: .
CDR3 protein: CATARSSPHEQYF
CDR3 DNA: TGTGCCACTGCCAGGTCCAGTCCTCACGAGCAGTACTTC

V gene: TRBV5-5
clone size: .
J gene: TRBJ2-1
D gene: TRBD2
CDR3 protein: CASSQLAGGAYNEQFF
CDR3 DNA: TGTGCCAGCAGTCAACTAGCGGGGGGCGCCTACAATGAGCAGTTCTTC

V gene: TRBV7-2
clone size: .
J gene: TRBJ2-1
D gene: TRBD2
CDR3 protein: CASSILGGVSYNEQFF
CDR3 DNA: TGTGCCAGCAGCATCCTGGGGGGGGTCTCCTACAATGAGCAGTTCTTC

V gene: TRBV19
clone size: .
J gene: TRBJ2-5
D gene: TRBD2
CDR3 protein: CASSSSGSSETQYF
CDR3 DNA: TGTGCCAGTAGCTCTAGCGGGAGTTCAGAGACCCAGTACTTC

V gene: TRBV7-9
clone size: .
J gene: TRBJ1-2
D gene: .
CDR3 protein: CAGSGARGYTF
CDR3 DNA: TGTGCCGGTAGCGGGGCGCGGGGCTACACCTTC

V gene: TRBV5-1
clone size: .
J gene: TRBJ1-2
D gene: .
CDR3 protein: CASSLTGSYGYTF
CDR3 DNA: TGCGCCAGCAGCTTGACAGGTAGCTATGGCTACACCTTC

V gene: TRBV7-9
clone size: .
J gene: TRBJ2-7
D gene: .
CDR3 protein: CASDLSAGARDEQYF
CDR3 DNA: TGTGCCAGCGACCTTAGCGCGGGGGCTCGGGACGAGCAGTACTTC

V gene: TRBV27
clone size: .
J gene: TRBJ2-3
D gene: .
CDR3 protein: CALGRVTDTQYF
CDR3 DNA: TGTGCCCTTGGCCGGGTTACAGATACGCAGTATTTT

V gene: TRBV28
clone size: .
J gene: TRBJ2-5
D gene: .
CDR3 protein: CASSLYRGAETQYF
CDR3 DNA: TGTGCCAGCAGTTTATATCGGGGGGCAGAGACCCAGTACTTC

V gene: TRBV15
clone size: .
J gene: TRBJ1-2
D gene: TRBD1
CDR3 protein: CATSRDWDRIDGYTF
CDR3 DNA: TGTGCCACCAGCAGAGATTGGGACAGAATCGATGGCTACACCTTC

V gene: TRBV11-2
clone size: .
J gene: TRBJ1-2
D gene: .
CDR3 protein: CASSLARGGTF
CDR3 DNA: TGTGCCAGCAGCTTAGCCAGAGGCGGCACCTTC

V gene: TRBV27
clone size: .
J gene: TRBJ2-7
D gene: .
CDR3 protein: CASSFGGLGSNEQYF
CDR3 DNA: TGTGCCAGCAGTTTTGGAGGCCTGGGAAGTAACGAGCAGTACTTC

V gene: TRBV6-1
clone size: .
J gene: TRBJ1-4
D gene: .
CDR3 protein: CASSPVGDEKLFF
CDR3 DNA: TGTGCCAGCAGCCCCGTCGGTGATGAAAAACTGTTTTTT

V gene: TRBV27
clone size: .
J gene: TRBJ2-4
D gene: TRBD1
CDR3 protein: CASSSTGVAKNIQYF
CDR3 DNA: TGTGCCAGCAGTTCCACAGGGGTAGCCAAAAACATTCAGTACTTC

V gene: TRBV19
clone size: once
J gene: TRBJ2-7
D gene: .
CDR3 protein: CASSIYGPSGYEQYF
CDR3 DNA: TGTGCCAGTAGTATATATGGACCCTCGGGGTACGAGCAGTACTTC

V gene: TRBV7-2
clone size: .
J gene: TRBJ2-5
D gene: .
CDR3 protein: CASTGGGSETQYF
CDR3 DNA: TGTGCCAGCACCGGGGGAGGATCGGAGACCCAGTACTTC

V gene: TRBV5-1
clone size: .
J gene: TRBJ1-1
D gene: .
CDR3 protein: CASSSAQGNTEAFF
CDR3 DNA: TGCGCCAGCAGCTCCGCACAGGGGAACACTGAAGCTTTCTTT

V gene: TRBV9
clone size: .
J gene: TRBJ2-7
D gene: .
CDR3 protein: CASSPRPGAYEQYF
CDR3 DNA: TGTGCCAGCAGCCCCAGGCCAGGCGCCTACGAGCAGTACTTC

V gene: TRBV7-3
clone size: .
J gene: TRBJ2-1
D gene: TRBD2
CDR3 protein: CASSLTIGASGGMINEQFF
CDR3 DNA: TGTGCCAGCAGCTTAACGATTGGGGCTAGCGGGGGGATGATCAATGAGCAGTTCTTC

V gene: TRBV5-1
clone size: few
J gene: TRBJ2-5
D gene: .
CDR3 protein: CASSFFPSETQYF
CDR3 DNA: TGCGCCAGCAGCTTCTTCCCCTCGGAGACCCAGTACTTC

V gene: TRBV2
clone size: .
J gene: TRBJ2-5
D gene: TRBD2
CDR3 protein: CASRREVETQYF
CDR3 DNA: TGTGCCAGCAGACGGGAGGTAGAGACCCAGTACTTC

V gene: TRBV14
clone size: .
J gene: TRBJ2-7
D gene: .
CDR3 protein: CASSQGRASYEQYF
CDR3 DNA: TGTGCCAGCAGCCAAGGGCGGGCCTCCTACGAGCAGTACTTC

V gene: TRBV10-3
clone size: .
J gene: TRBJ1-1
D gene: .
CDR3 protein: CAIDAGANTEAFF
CDR3 DNA: TGTGCCATCGATGCCGGTGCGAACACTGAAGCTTTCTTT

V gene: TRBV11-2
clone size: .
J gene: TRBJ2-3
D gene: TRBD2
CDR3 protein: CASSTVGGAISTDTQYF
CDR3 DNA: TGTGCCAGCAGCACGGTCGGGGGGGCCATAAGCACAGATACGCAGTATTTT

V gene: TRBV2
clone size: .
J gene: TRBJ2-7
D gene: .
CDR3 protein: CASSRDTEYEQYF
CDR3 DNA: TGTGCCAGCAGTCGGGACACGGAATACGAGCAGTACTTC

V gene: TRBV2
clone size: .
J gene: TRBJ1-2
D gene: .
CDR3 protein: CASSEEEYGYTF
CDR3 DNA: TGTGCCAGCAGTGAAGAAGAGTATGGCTACACCTTC

V gene: TRBV11-2
clone size: .
J gene: TRBJ2-2
D gene: .
CDR3 protein: CASSLAVKKGELFF
CDR3 DNA: TGTGCCAGCAGCTTAGCGGTTAAGAAAGGGGAGCTGTTTTTT

V gene: TRBV28
clone size: .
J gene: TRBJ2-7
D gene: .
CDR3 protein: CASSSRRLPSYEQYF
CDR3 DNA: TGTGCCAGCAGTTCCCGCAGGCTTCCCTCCTACGAGCAGTACTTC